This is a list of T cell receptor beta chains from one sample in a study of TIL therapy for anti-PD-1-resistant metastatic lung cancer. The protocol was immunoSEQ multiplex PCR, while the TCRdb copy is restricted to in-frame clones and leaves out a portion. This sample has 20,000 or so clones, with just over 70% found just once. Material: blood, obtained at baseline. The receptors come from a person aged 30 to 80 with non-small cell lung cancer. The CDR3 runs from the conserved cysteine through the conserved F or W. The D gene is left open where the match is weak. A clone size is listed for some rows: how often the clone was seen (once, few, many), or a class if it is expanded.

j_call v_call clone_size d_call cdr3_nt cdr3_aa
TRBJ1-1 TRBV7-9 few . TGTGCCAGCAGCTTAATCGAAGGCAGGGGCGCTGAAGCTTTCTTT CASSLIEGRGAEAFF
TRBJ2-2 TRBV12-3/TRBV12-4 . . TGTGCCAGCAGTTTATATGAGAGAGGGGAGCTGTTTTTT CASSLYERGELFF
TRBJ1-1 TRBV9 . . TGTGCCAGCAGCGCTGGCAGGGTGAACACTGAAGCTTTCTTT CASSAGRVNTEAFF
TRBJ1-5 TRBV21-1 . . TGTGCCAGCAGCCTAGGGACAGGGGAAAGGGAAAGCAATCAGCCCCAGCATTTT CASSLGTGERESNQPQHF
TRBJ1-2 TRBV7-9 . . TGTGCCAGCAGCCCCCGTCGGGACAACTATGGCTACACCTTC CASSPRRDNYGYTF
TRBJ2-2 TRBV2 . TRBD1 TGTGCCAGCAGTGACGGTCAGGGGGCGCAGAGAAACACCGGGGAGCTGTTTTTT CASSDGQGAQRNTGELFF
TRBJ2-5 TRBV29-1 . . TGCAGCGTTGAAGACCAACCGGAGACCCAGTACTTC CSVEDQPETQYF
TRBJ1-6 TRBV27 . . TGTGCCAGCAGTTTGGTCGGCTCAGGGGTTTCACCCCTCCACTTT CASSLVGSGVSPLHF
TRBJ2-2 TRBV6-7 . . TGTGCCAGCAGTTACTCACCTCGGAACACCGGGGAGCTGTTTTTT CASSYSPRNTGELFF
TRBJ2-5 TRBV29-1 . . TGCAGCGTTGAACACCCACAGGGAAAAGAGACCCAGTACTTC CSVEHPQGKETQYF
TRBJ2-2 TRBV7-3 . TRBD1 TGTGCCAGCAGCTTAACCGGGACAGGTGGTACCGGGGAGCTGTTTTTT CASSLTGTGGTGELFF
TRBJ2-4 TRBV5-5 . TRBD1 TGTGCCAGCAGCTTGGGGGGACAGGGACAGAACATTCAGTACTTC CASSLGGQGQNIQYF
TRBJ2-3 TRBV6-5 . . TGTGCCAGCAGTTACTCGACGGTCGGGGGTACGCAGTATTTT CASSYSTVGGTQYF
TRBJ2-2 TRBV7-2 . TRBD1 TGTGCCAGCAGCGCAACAGGGGGCGCTGGCACCGGGGAGCTGTTTTTT CASSATGGAGTGELFF
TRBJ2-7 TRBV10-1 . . TGCGCCAGCAGTGAGTTTTCGGAAAGCTCCTACGAGCAGTACTTC CASSEFSESSYEQYF
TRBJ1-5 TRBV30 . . TGTGCCTGGAGTGAGACGGCCAATCAGCCCCAGCATTTT CAWSETANQPQHF
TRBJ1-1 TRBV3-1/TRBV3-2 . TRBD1 TGTGCCAGCAGCCGAGGGACAGGCGACACTGAAGCTTTCTTT CASSRGTGDTEAFF
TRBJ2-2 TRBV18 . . TGTGCCAGCTCACTACAAGCATCGAACACCGGGGAGCTGTTTTTT CASSLQASNTGELFF
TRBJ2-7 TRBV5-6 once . TGTGCCAGCAGCTGGGGGGACAGTCGGGCCGAGCAGTACTTC CASSWGDSRAEQYF
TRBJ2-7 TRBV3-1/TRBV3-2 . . TGTGCCAGCAGCCAAGATCGGACACACTTCTACGAGCAGTACTTC CASSQDRTHFYEQYF
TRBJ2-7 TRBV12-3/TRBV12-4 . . TGTGCCAGCGGGGGGTACTACGAGCAGTACTTC CASGGYYEQYF
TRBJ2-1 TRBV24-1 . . TGTGCCACCAGTGATTCTCTTAGCTGGGCGCAGTTCTTC CATSDSLSWAQFF
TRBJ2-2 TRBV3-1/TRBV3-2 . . TGTGCCAGCAGCGGGAACACCGGGGAGCTGTTTTTT CASSGNTGELFF
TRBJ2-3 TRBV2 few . TGTGCCAGCAGTGGGTTCTTCCGCACAGATACGCAGTATTTT CASSGFFRTDTQYF
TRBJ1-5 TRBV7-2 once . TGTGCCAGCAGCTTAGAGGGGTATCAGCCCCAGCATTTT CASSLEGYQPQHF
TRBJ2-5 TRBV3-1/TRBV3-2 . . TGTGCCAGCAGCCAATTCTTAGAAAAGACCCAGTACTTC CASSQFLEKTQYF
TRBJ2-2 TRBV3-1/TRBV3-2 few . TGTGCCAGCAGCCAGGTGCAGAACACCGGGGAGCTGTTTTTT CASSQVQNTGELFF
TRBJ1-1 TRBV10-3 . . TGTGCCATCAGTGAGGCTACCCTGACCCCTGAAGCTTTCTTT CAISEATLTPEAFF
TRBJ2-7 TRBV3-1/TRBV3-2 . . TGTGCCAGCAGCCAAAAACCCGGGACCCAATACGAGCAGTACTTC CASSQKPGTQYEQYF
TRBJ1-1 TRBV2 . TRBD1 TGTGCCAGCCCAGCGATACAGGGGAATGGGAACACTGAAGCTTTCTTT CASPAIQGNGNTEAFF
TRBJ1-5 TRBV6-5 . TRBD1 TGTGCCAGCAGGAGTACAGGGGGCGATCAGCCCCAGCATTTT CASRSTGGDQPQHF
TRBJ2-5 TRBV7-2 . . TGTGCCAGCAGCCGCCCAGGCAGGGGTGAGACCCAGTACTTC CASSRPGRGETQYF
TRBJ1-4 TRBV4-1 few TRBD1 TGCGCCAGCAGCCGGAGGGACAGCGCTAATGAAAAACTGTTTTTT CASSRRDSANEKLFF
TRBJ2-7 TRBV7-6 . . TGTGCCAGCAGCTTACGCATGGATCTCTTCCACGAGCAGTACTTC CASSLRMDLFHEQYF
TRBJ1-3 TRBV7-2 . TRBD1 TGTGCCAGCAGCTTAGACAGGGGGCTAGGAAACACCATATATTTT CASSLDRGLGNTIYF
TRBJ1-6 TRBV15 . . TGTGCCACCAGCTCAGGGTATAATTCACCCCTCCACTTT CATSSGYNSPLHF
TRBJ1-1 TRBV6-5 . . TGTGCCAGCAGTCCAACCGAGAACACTGAAGCTTTCTTT CASSPTENTEAFF
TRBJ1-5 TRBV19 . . TGTGCCAGTAGAAGGCAACCAAATCAGCCCCAGCATTTT CASRRQPNQPQHF